This T cell receptor beta chain was retrieved from a study of blood T cells in healthy people across ages. Study results and caveats: Diversity estimates from one million T cells were considered underestimates.

The CDR3 contains 15 residues. Trimming left V 3 bases short and J 1 base short, with 12 bases between. This clonotype showed up just a few times. Its specificity is unknown. Combining a sample-barcoded 5' primer with a J-beta primer mix, a second PCR ran for about 6 to 11 cycles. Using its own MiXCR run on the 5' RACE reads, TCRdb lists one record per CDR3 protein. The data show hundreds of thousands of distinct CDR3 sequences, with approximately 49% seen just once and around an eighth held by the top ten. Total RNA extraction produced at least 6 micrograms (per sample) for the study. This clonotype was obtained from a man younger than 45 in good health. Specimen: blood. The chain carries TRBV12-3 or TRBV12-4 and TRBJ1-1; D is unclear. As DNA, the CDR3 is TGTGCCAGCAGTTTTAACGCCTTGGAGAACACTGAAGCTTTCTTT. It yields the protein CASSFNALENTEAFF.